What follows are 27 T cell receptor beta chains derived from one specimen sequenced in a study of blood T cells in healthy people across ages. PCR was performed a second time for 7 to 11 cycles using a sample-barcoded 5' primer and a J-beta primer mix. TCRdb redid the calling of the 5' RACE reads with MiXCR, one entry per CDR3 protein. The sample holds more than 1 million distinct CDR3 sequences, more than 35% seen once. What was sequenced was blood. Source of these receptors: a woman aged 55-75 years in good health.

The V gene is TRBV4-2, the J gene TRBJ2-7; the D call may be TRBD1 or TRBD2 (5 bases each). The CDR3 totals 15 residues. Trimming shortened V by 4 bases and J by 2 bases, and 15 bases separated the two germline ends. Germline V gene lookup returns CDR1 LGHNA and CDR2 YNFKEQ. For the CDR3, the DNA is TGTGCCAGCAGCCCAGAGGGCAGGGCCACCTACGAGCAGTACTTC. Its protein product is CASSPEGRATYEQYF.

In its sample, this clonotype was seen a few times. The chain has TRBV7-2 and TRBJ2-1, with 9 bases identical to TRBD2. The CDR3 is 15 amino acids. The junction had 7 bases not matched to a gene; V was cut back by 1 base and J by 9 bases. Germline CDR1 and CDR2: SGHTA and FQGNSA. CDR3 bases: TGTGCCAGCAGCTTAGAGGCGGGAGGGGGGAGTGAGCAGTTCTTC. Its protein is CASSLEAGGGSEQFF.

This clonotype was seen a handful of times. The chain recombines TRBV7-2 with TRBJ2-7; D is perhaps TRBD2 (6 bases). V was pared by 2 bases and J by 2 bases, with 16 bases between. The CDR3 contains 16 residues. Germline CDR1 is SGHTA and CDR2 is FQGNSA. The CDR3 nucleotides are TGTGCCAGCAGCTTATTGGGGGGACGGTCCCCCTACGAGCAGTACTTC. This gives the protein CASSLLGGRSPYEQYF.

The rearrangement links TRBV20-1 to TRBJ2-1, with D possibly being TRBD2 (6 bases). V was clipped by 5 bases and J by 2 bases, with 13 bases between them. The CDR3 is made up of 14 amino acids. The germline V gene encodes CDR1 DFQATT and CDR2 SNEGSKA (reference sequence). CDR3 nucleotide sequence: TGCAGTGCTGAAGCGGGTTCGGCCTACAATGAGCAGTTCTTC. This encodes CSAEAGSAYNEQFF.

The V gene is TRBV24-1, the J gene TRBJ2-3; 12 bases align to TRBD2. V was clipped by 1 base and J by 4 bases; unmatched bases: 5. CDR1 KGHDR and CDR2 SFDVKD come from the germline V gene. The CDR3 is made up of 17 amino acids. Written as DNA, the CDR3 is TGTGCCACCAGTGATTTTCTAGCGGGAGGGCCCTCAGATACGCAGTATTTT. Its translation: CATSDFLAGGPSDTQYF.

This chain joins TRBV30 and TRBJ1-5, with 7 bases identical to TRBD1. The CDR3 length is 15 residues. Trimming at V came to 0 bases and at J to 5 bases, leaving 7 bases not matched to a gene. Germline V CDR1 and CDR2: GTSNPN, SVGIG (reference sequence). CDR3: CAWSVAGGRHQPQHF. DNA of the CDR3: TGTGCCTGGAGTGTGGCAGGGGGACGCCATCAGCCCCAGCATTTT.

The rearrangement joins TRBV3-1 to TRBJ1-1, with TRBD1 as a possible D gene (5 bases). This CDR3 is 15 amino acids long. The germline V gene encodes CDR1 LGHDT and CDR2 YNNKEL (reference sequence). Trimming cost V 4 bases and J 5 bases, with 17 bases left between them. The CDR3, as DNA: TGTGCCAGCAGCCGAGTGAAGGCCGGGGGGACTGAAGCTTTCTTT. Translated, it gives CASSRVKAGGTEAFF.

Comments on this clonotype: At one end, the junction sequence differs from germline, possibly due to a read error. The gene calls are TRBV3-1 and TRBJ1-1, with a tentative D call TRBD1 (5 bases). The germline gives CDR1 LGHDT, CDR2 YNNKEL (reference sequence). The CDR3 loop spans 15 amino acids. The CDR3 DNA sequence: TGTGCCAGCAGCCAAGAGGCAGGGTTGAACACTGGAGCTTTCTTT. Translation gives CASSQEAGLNTGAFF.

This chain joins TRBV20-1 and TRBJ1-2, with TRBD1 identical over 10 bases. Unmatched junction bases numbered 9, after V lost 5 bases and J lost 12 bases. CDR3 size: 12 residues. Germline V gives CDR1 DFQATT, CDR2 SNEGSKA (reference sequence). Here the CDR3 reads CSALAGQGGNTF. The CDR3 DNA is TGCAGTGCTTTAGCAGGACAGGGGGGAAACACCTTC.

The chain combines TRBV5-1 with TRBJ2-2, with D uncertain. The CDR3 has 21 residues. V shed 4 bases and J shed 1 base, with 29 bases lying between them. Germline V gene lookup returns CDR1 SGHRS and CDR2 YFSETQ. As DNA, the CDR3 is TGCGCCAGCAGCCCTCCCCCGATCGACCCCGCTACCTGGGGGAACACCGGGGAGCTGTTTTTT. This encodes CASSPPPIDPATWGNTGELFF. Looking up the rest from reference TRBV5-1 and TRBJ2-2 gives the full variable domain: KAGVTQTPRYLIKTRGQQVTLSCSPISGHRSVSWYQQTPGQGLQFLFEYFSETQRNKGNFPGRFSGRQFSNSRSEMNVSTLELGDSALYLCASSPPPIDPATWGNTGELFFGEGSRLTVL.

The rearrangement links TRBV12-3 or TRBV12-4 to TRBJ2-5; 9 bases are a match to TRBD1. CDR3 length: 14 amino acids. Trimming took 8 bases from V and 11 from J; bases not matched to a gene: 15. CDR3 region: CASLRDRASGGQYF. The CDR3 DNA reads TGTGCCAGCCTCCGGGACAGGGCCTCTGGAGGGCAGTACTTC.

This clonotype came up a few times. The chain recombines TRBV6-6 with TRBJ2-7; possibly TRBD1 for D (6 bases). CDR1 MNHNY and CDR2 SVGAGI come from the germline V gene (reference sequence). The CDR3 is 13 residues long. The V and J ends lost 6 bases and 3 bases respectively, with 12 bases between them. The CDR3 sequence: CASSRQVRYEQYF. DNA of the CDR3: TGTGCCAGCAGCAGACAGGTCCGCTACGAGCAGTACTTC.

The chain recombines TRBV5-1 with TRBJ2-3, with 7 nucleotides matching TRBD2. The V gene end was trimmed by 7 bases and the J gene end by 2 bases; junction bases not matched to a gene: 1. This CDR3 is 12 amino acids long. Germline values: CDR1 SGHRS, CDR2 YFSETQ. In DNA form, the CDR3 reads TGCGCCAGCCAGCGGGACACAGATACGCAGTATTTT. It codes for CASQRDTDTQYF.

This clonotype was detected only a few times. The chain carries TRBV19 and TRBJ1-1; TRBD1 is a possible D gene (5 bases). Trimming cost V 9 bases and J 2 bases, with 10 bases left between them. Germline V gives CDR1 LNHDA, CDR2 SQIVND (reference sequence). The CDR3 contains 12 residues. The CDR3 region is CASTDRNTEAFF. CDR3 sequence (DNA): TGTGCCAGCACAGACAGAAACACTGAAGCTTTCTTT.

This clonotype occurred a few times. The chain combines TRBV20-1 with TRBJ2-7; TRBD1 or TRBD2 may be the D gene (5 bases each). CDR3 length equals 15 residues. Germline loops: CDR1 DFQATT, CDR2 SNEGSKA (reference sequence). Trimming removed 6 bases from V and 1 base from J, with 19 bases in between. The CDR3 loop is CSAARPGPRSYEQYF. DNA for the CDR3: TGCAGTGCGGCCCGTCCGGGACCCCGATCCTACGAGCAGTACTTC.

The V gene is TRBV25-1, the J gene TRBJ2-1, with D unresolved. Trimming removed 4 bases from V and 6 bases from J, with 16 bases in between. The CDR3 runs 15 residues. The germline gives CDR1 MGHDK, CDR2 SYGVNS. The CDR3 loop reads CASSGPQGGRNEQFF. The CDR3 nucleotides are TGTGCCAGCAGTGGGCCCCAAGGTGGGCGCAATGAGCAGTTCTTC. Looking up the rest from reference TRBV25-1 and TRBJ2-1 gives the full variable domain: EADIYQTPRYLVIGTGKKITLECSQTMGHDKMYWYQQDPGMELHLIHYSYGVNSTEKGDLSSESTVSRIRTEHFPLTLESARPSHTSQYLCASSGPQGGRNEQFFGPGTRLTVL.

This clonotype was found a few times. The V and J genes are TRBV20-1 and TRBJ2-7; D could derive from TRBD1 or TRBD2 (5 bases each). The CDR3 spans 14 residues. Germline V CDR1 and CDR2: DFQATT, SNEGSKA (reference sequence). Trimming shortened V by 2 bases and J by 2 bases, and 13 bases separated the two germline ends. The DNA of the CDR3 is TGCAGTGCTAGACCTTGGGACGACCCCTACGAGCAGTACTTC. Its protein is CSARPWDDPYEQYF.

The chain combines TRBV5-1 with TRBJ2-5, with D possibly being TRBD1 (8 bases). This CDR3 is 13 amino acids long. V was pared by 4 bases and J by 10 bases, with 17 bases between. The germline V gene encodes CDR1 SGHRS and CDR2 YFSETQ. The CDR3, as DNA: TGCGCCAGCAGCGCCGGACAGGGAGGGTTCCAGTACTTC. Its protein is CASSAGQGGFQYF.

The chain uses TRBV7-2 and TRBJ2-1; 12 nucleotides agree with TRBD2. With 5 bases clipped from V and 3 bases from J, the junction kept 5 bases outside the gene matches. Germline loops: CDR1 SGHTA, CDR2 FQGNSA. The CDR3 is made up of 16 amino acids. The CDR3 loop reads CASSGWTSGVYNEQFF. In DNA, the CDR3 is TGTGCCAGCAGCGGGTGGACTAGCGGGGTCTACAATGAGCAGTTCTTC.

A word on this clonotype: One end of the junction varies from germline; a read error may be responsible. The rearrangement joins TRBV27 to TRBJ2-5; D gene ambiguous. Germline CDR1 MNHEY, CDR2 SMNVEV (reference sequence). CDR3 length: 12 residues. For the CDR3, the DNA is TGTGCCGGCAGCAACCCCTTAGGGACCCAGTACTTC. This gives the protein CAGSNPLGTQYF.

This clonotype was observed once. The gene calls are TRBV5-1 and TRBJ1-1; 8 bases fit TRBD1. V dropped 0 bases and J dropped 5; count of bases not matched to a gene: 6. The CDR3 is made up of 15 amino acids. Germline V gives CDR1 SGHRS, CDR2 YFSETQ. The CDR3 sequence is CASSLETGVRTEAFF. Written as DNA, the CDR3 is TGCGCCAGCAGCTTGGAGACAGGGGTGAGGACTGAAGCTTTCTTT.

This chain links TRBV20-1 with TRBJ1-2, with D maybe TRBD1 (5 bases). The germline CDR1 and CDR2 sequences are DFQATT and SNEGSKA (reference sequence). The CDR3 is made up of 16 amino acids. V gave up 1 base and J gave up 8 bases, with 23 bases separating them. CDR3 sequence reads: CSARVILTDSFRGYTF. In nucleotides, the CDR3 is TGCAGTGCTAGAGTAATCCTGACAGACTCTTTTAGAGGCTACACCTTC.

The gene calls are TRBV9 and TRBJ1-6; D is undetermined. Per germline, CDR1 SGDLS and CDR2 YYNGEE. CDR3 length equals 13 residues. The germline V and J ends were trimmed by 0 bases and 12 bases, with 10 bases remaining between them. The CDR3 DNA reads TGTGCCAGCAGCGTAGACCAGACGAGACCCCTCCACTTT. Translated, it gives CASSVDQTRPLHF.

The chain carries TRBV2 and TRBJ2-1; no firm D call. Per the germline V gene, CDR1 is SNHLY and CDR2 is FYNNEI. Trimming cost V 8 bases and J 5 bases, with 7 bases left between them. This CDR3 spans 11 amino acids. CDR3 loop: CASVDDNEQFF. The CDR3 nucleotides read TGTGCCAGCGTGGACGACAATGAGCAGTTCTTC.

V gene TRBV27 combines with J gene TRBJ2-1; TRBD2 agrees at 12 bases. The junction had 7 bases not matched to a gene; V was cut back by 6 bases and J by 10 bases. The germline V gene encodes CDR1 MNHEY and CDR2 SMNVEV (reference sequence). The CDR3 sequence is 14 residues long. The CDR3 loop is CASSSRLAGDEQFF. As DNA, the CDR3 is TGTGCCAGCAGCTCTCGACTAGCGGGAGACGAGCAGTTCTTC.

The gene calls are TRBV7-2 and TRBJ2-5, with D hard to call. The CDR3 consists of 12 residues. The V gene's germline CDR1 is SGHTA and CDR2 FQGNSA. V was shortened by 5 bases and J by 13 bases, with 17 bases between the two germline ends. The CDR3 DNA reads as TGTGCCAGCAGCCCACCACCGGGCGTGGTGTACTTC. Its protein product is CASSPPPGVVYF.

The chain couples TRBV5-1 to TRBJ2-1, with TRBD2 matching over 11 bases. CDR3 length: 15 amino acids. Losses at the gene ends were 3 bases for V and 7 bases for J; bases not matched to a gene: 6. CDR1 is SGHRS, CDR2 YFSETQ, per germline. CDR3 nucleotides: TGCGCCAGCAGCTCCCTAGCGGGAGGATCGAATGAGCAGTTCTTC. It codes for CASSSLAGGSNEQFF.